The entry below gives a single T cell receptor (beta chain) sequence along with its context. The ends lost 2 bases at V and 1 base at J; junction bases unmatched: 7. The CDR3 runs to 16 residues. The germline V gene has CDR1 SGHRS and CDR2 YFSETQ. This specimen comes from a study of control samples from healthy donors and cancer patients. The method was immunoSEQ multiplex PCR; TCRdb's version includes in-frame clones alone and lacks a portion of them. The sample yields under 150,000 clones, more than 75% seen once. This TCR was sampled from a woman aged 70-85 years in good health. The sample comprised blood. The chain employs TRBV5-1 and TRBJ2-3, with 7 bases identical to TRBD2. CDR3 in DNA: TGCGCCAGCAGCTTCGTCGGGGGGAGAGGCACAGATACGCAGTATTTT. Translating gives CASSFVGGRGTDTQYF.